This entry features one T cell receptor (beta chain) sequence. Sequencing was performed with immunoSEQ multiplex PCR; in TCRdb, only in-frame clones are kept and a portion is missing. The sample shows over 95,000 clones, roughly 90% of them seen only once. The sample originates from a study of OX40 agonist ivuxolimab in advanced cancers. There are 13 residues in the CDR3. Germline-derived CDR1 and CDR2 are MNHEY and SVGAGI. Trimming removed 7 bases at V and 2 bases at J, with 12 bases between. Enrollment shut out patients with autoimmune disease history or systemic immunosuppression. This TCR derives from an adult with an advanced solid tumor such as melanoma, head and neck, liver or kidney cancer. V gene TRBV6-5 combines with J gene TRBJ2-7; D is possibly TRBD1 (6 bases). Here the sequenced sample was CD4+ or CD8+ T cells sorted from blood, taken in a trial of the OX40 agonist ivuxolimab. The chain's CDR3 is CASMRGQTYEQYF. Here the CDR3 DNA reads TGTGCCAGCATGCGTGGACAGACCTACGAGCAGTACTTC.